Given below is one TCR beta chain in context. The antigen remains unidentified. This sample is drawn from a study of lymphopenia after photon versus proton radiotherapy. Study-wide points: Photon-treated patients lost naive T cells and TCR diversity; proton-treated stayed stable. Post-nadir TCR diversity decline inversely tracked overall survival among those who died. Survival link was tested only in deceased patients; proton benefit remains a possibility. Oligoclonal CD8+ Temra expansion after nadir drove photon patients' diversity drop.

Here immunoSEQ multiplex PCR was the method, and the copy in TCRdb shows in-frame clones only, minus some. The data hold 70,000 to 95,000 clones, with around four fifths observed a single time. This CDR3 has 17 residues. CDR1 is MDHEN and CDR2 is SYDVKM in the germline V gene. The V and J ends lost 10 bases and 5 bases respectively, with 29 bases between them. Here the sequenced sample was peripheral blood, taken from a patient treated with proton-based radiotherapy. This TCR was sampled from a man between 60 and 70 years old with pancreatic cancer. V gene TRBV28 combines with J gene TRBJ2-5; D may match TRBD1 or TRBD2 (6 bases each). CDR3 DNA: TGTGCCACCGGGGTGGGTCGGGGGCGCTTTGGTGGGGAGACCCAGTACTTC. This encodes CATGVGRGRFGGETQYF.